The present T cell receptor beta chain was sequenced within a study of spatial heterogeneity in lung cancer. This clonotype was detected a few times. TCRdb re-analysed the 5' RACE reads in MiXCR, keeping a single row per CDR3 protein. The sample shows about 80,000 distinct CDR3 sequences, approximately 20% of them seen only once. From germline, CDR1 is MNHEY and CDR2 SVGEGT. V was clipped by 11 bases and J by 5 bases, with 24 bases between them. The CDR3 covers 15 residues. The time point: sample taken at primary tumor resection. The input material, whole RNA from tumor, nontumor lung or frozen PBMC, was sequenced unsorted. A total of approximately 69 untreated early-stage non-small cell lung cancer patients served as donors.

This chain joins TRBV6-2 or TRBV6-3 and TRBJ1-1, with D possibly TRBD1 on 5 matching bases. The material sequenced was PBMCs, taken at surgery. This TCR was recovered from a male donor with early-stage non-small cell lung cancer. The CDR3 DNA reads TGTGCCCGCACCCCGAAACAGGTGCCATCTACTGAAGCTTTCTTT. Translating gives CARTPKQVPSTEAFF.